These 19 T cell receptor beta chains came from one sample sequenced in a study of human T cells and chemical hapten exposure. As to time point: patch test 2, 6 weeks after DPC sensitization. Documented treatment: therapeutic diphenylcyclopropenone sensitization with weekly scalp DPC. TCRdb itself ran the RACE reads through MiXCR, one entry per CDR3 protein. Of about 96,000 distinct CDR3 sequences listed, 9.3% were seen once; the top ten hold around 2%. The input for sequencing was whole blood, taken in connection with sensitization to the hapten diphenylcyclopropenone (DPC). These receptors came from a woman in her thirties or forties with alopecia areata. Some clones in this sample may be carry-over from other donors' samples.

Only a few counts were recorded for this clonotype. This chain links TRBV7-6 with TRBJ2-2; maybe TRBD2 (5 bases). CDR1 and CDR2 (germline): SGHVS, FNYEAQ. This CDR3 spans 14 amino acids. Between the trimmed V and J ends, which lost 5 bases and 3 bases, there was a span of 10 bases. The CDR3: CASSPTTYTGELFF. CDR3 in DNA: TGTGCCAGCAGCCCGACTACCTACACCGGGGAGCTGTTTTTT.

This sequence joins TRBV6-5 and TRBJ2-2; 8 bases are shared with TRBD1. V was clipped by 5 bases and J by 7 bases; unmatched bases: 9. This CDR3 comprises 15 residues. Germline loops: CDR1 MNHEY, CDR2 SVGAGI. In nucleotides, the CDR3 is TGTGCCAGCAGTCCCGGACAGGGAGGCGGCGGGGAGCTGTTTTTT. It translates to CASSPGQGGGGELFF.

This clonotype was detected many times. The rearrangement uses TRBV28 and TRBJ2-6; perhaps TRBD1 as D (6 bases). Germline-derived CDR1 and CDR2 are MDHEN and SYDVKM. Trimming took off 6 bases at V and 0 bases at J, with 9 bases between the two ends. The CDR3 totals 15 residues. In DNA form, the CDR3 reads TGTGCCAGCAGCACAGGGACCTCTGGGGCCAACGTCCTGACTTTC. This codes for CASSTGTSGANVLTF.

The CDR3 loop reads CSAAGAFQETQYF. In nucleotides, the CDR3 is TGCAGCGCAGCGGGAGCGTTCCAAGAGACCCAGTACTTC. The chain is built from TRBV29-1 and TRBJ2-5; TRBD2 agrees at 8 bases. The CDR3 is made up of 13 amino acids. V lost 7 bases and J lost 1; bases outside the gene matches: 5. The V gene's germline CDR1 is SQVTM and CDR2 ANQGSEA.

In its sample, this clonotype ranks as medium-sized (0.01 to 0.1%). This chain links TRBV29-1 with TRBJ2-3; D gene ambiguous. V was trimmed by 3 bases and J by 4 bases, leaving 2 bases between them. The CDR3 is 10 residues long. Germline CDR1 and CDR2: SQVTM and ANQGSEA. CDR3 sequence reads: CSVDSDTQYF. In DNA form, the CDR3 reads TGCAGCGTTGACTCAGATACGCAGTATTTT.

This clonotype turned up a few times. The CDR3: CASSATGFQETQYF. The DNA for the CDR3 is TGTGCCAGCAGCGCCACAGGATTTCAAGAGACCCAGTACTTC. The chain joins TRBV2 to TRBJ2-5; TRBD1 might be the D (5 bases). CDR1 and CDR2 from the germline V gene are SNHLY and FYNNEI. With 6 bases removed from V and 2 bases from J, the gap between germline ends came to 13 bases. The CDR3 runs 14 residues.

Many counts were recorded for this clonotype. CDR3 coding DNA: TGTGCCAGCACAACAGGGGCCGCGAACACTGAAGCTTTCTTT. Translating gives CASTTGAANTEAFF. The chain employs TRBV7-9 and TRBJ1-1, with 7 bases lining up with TRBD1. Germline V gene sequence: CDR1 SEHNR, CDR2 FQNEAQ (reference sequence). The CDR3 totals 14 residues. V dropped 7 bases and J dropped 1; count of bases not matched to a gene: 6.

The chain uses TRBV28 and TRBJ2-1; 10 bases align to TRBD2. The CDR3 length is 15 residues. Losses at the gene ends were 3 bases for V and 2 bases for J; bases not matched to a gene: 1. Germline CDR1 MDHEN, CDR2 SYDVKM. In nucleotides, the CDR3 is TGTGCCAGCAGTTTTAGCGGGAGGACCTACAATGAGCAGTTCTTC. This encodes CASSFSGRTYNEQFF.

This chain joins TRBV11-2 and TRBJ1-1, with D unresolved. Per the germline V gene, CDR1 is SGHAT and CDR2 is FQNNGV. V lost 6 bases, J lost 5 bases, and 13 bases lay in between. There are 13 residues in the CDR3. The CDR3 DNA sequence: TGTGCCAGCAGTTCTAACCCCGGGACTGAAGCTTTCTTT. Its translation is CASSSNPGTEAFF.

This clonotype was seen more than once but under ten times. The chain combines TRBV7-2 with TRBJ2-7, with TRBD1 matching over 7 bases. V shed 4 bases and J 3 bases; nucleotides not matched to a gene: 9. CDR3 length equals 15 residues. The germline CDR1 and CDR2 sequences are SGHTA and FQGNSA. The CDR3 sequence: CASSSRQGPDYEQYF. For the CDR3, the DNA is TGTGCCAGCAGCTCCAGACAGGGCCCAGACTACGAGCAGTACTTC.

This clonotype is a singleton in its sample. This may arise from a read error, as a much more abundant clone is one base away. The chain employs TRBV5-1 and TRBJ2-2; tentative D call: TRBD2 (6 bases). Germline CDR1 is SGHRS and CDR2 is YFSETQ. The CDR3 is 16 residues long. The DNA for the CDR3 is TGCGCCAGCAGCTTGTATCCGCGGGATATCACCGGGAAGCTGTTTTTT. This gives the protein CASSLYPRDITGKLFF.

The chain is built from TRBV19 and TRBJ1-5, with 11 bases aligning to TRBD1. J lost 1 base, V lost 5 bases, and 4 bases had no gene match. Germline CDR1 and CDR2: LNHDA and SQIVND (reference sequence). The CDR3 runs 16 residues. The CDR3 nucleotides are TGTGCCAGTAGTGGACAGGGGGCTTTGAGCAATCAGCCCCAGCATTTT. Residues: CASSGQGALSNQPQHF.

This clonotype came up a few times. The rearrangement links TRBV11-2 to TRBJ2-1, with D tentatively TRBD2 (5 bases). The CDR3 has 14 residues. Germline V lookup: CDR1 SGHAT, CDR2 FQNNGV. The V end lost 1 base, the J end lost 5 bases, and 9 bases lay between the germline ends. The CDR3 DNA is TGTGCCAGCAGCTTAGGGCGGGCCAACAATGAGCAGTTCTTC. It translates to CASSLGRANNEQFF. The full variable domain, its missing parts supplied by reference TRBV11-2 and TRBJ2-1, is EAGVAQSPRYKIIEKRQSVAFWCNPISGHATLYWYQQILGQGPKLLIQFQNNGVVDDSQLPKDRFSAERLKGVDSTLKIQPAKLEDSAVYLCASSLGRANNEQFFGPGTRLTVL.

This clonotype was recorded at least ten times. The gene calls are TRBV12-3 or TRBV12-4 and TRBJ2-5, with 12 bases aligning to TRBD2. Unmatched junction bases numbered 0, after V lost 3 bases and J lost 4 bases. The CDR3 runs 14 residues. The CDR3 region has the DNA TGTGCCAGCAGTTTGACTAGCGGGAGAGAGACCCAGTACTTC. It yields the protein CASSLTSGRETQYF.

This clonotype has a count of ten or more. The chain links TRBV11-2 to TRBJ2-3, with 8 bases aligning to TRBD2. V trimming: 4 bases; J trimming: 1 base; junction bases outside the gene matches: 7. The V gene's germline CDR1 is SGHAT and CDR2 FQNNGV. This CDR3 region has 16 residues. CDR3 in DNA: TGTGCCAGCAGCTCACAGACTAGCGCCCGCACAGATACGCAGTATTTT. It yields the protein CASSSQTSARTDTQYF.

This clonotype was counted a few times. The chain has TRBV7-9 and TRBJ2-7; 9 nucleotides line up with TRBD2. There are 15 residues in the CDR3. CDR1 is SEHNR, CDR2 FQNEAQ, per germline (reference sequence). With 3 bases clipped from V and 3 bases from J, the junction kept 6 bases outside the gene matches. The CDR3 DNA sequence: TGTGCCAGCAGCTTGGTTCTAGCGGGAAGCTACGAGCAGTACTTC. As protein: CASSLVLAGSYEQYF.

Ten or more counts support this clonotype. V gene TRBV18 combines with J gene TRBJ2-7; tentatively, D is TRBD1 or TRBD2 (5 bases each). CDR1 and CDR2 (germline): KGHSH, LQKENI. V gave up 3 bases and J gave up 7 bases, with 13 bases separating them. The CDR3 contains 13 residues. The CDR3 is CASSPVREREQYF. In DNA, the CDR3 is TGTGCCAGCTCACCGGTCAGGGAGAGGGAGCAGTACTTC. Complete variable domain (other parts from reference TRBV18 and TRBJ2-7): NAGVMQNPRHLVRRRGQEARLRCSPMKGHSHVYWYRQLPEEGLKFMVYLQKENIIDESGMPKERFSAEFPKEGPSILRIQQVVRGDSAAYFCASSPVREREQYFGPGTRLTVT.

As DNA, the CDR3 is TGTGCCAGCAGTTTAACAGGGCTCACAGATACGCAGTATTTT. This encodes CASSLTGLTDTQYF. The chain joins TRBV28 to TRBJ2-3; D is possibly TRBD1 (6 bases). The CDR3 loop spans 14 amino acids. V was pared by 2 bases and J by 2 bases, with 8 bases between. Germline V CDR1 and CDR2: MDHEN, SYDVKM.

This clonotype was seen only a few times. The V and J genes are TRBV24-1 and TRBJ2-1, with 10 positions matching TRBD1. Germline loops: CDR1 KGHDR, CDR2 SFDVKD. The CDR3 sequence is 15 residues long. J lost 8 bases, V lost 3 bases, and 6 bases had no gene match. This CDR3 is CATSDPTGGWDEQFF. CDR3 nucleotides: TGTGCCACCAGTGATCCGACAGGGGGCTGGGATGAGCAGTTCTTC.